The 15 T cell receptor beta chains listed next were all sequenced from one sample in a study of OX40 agonist ivuxolimab in advanced cancers. Produced via immunoSEQ multiplex PCR; TCRdb's table is partial and in-frame only. The table has about 69,000 clones, nearly 90% seen once. The specimen was CD4+ or CD8+ T cells sorted from blood, collected in a trial of the OX40 agonist ivuxolimab. These receptors came from an adult with an advanced solid tumor such as melanoma, head and neck, liver or kidney cancer.

This chain connects TRBV28 to TRBJ2-3, with D perhaps assigned TRBD1 or TRBD2 (6 bases each). This CDR3 comprises 14 residues. The germline V gene has CDR1 MDHEN and CDR2 SYDVKM. Trimming cost V 9 bases and J 4 bases, with 17 bases left between them. The CDR3 is CASFPGGRPDTQYF. For the CDR3, the DNA is TGTGCCAGTTTTCCCGGGGGCCGCCCAGATACGCAGTATTTT.

The genes are TRBV19 and TRBJ1-5; the D gene is possibly TRBD1 (5 bases). The ends were cut back, 0 bases at V and 1 base at J, with 16 bases in the middle. There are 18 residues in the CDR3. The germline V gene encodes CDR1 LNHDA and CDR2 SQIVND (reference sequence). The CDR3 loop is CASSIEGGGYGSNQPQHF. Here the CDR3 DNA reads TGTGCCAGTAGTATAGAGGGCGGGGGGTATGGCAGCAATCAGCCCCAGCATTTT.

The gene calls are TRBV5-1 and TRBJ1-5; a possible D gene is TRBD1 (6 bases). V gave up 1 base and J gave up 7 bases, with 12 bases separating them. This CDR3 comprises 14 residues. CDR1 is SGHRS, CDR2 YFSETQ, per germline. The chain's CDR3 is CASSLRAGEQPQHF. In nucleotides, the CDR3 is TGCGCCAGCAGCTTGAGGGCAGGGGAACAGCCCCAGCATTTT.

V gene TRBV28 combines with J gene TRBJ2-1, with a weak D call TRBD1 (5 bases). V lost 7 bases, J lost 1 base, and 20 bases lay in between. Germline CDR1 is MDHEN and CDR2 is SYDVKM. CDR3 length: 17 amino acids. CDR3 in amino acids: CASIPHQGKRSYNEQFF. The CDR3 DNA sequence: TGTGCCAGCATTCCCCACCAGGGTAAACGGTCCTACAATGAGCAGTTCTTC.

A word on this clone: Other DNA sequences in the same sample also yield this CDR3. The chain links TRBV29-1 to TRBJ2-7, with 7 bases identical to TRBD2. Germline loops: CDR1 SQVTM, CDR2 ANQGSEA. Losses at the gene ends were 4 bases for V and 3 bases for J; bases not matched to a gene: 0. The CDR3 consists of 11 residues. The CDR3 spells CSVGTSYEQYF. CDR3 nucleotide sequence: TGCAGCGTTGGGACTAGCTACGAGCAGTACTTC.

V and J are TRBV5-6 and TRBJ2-5; tentative D call: TRBD2 (5 bases). V was trimmed by 0 bases and J by 2 bases, leaving 8 bases between them. Germline V lookup: CDR1 SGHDT, CDR2 YYEEEE. The CDR3 is 14 residues long. CDR3 sequence: CASSLGRAQETQYF. The CDR3 DNA reads as TGTGCCAGCAGCTTGGGGCGGGCGCAAGAGACCCAGTACTTC.

The rearrangement joins TRBV15 to TRBJ1-4; 10 bases fit TRBD1. V shed 0 bases and J 15 bases; nucleotides not matched to a gene: 10. Germline CDR1 and CDR2: LNHNV and YYDKDF (reference sequence). CDR3 length equals 15 residues. Here the CDR3 DNA reads TGTGCCACCAGCAGAGATCTCGGGACAGGGGTTCTCTTGTTTTTT. Its translation is CATSRDLGTGVLLFF.

This chain uses TRBV4-3 with TRBJ2-3; D gene unclear. Germline lookup yields CDR1 LGHNA and CDR2 YSLEER. The CDR3 runs to 16 residues. V shed 2 bases and J shed 2 bases, with 14 bases lying between them. Here the CDR3 reads CASSQLLGVATDTQYF. Here the CDR3 DNA reads TGCGCCAGCAGCCAACTCCTAGGAGTAGCCACAGATACGCAGTATTTT.

The V and J genes are TRBV19 and TRBJ2-2, with 8 positions matching TRBD2. The CDR3 contains 15 residues. Germline V gives CDR1 LNHDA, CDR2 SQIVND (reference sequence). V lost 1 base to trimming and J lost 8 bases; unmatched junction nucleotides: 6. The CDR3 nucleotides are TGTGCCAGTAGTATAGCGGCTAGCGGGTTGGGGGAGCTGTTTTTT. Its protein is CASSIAASGLGELFF.

This clone was observed a handful of times. The rearrangement joins TRBV28 to TRBJ1-5, with 7 bases identical to TRBD1. This CDR3 region has 16 residues. With V trimmed by 5 bases and J by 7 bases, 14 bases remained unmatched. Looked up from germline, CDR1 is MDHEN and CDR2 is SYDVKM. The DNA for the CDR3 is TGTGCCAGCAGTAGTGGGGAGACAGGGCTGCACCAGCCCCAGCATTTT. Translated, it gives CASSSGETGLHQPQHF.

The chain combines TRBV20-1 with TRBJ2-3; D call uncertain. CDR1 DFQATT and CDR2 SNEGSKA come from the germline V gene (reference sequence). V lost 6 bases, J lost 6 bases, and 10 bases lay in between. This CDR3 comprises 11 residues. The CDR3 loop is CSASVRDTQYF. CDR3 sequence (DNA): TGCAGTGCGAGTGTCAGGGATACGCAGTATTTT.

The chain couples TRBV9 to TRBJ2-5, with 11 bases fitting TRBD1. The germline V gene encodes CDR1 SGDLS and CDR2 YYNGEE. Trimming cost V 4 bases and J 4 bases; bases outside gene matches: 3. The CDR3 extends over 14 amino acids. As DNA, the CDR3 is TGTGCCAGCAGCACCGGGACAGGGGGAGAGACCCAGTACTTC. Translating it yields CASSTGTGGETQYF.

The chain combines TRBV18 with TRBJ2-7; a weak D match, TRBD2 (6 bases). V shed 1 base and J shed 3 bases, with 10 bases lying between them. The CDR3 is 14 amino acids. CDR1 and CDR2 (germline): KGHSH, LQKENI. CDR3 region: CASSPLAGNYEQYF. In nucleotides, the CDR3 is TGTGCCAGCTCACCACTTGCGGGAAACTACGAGCAGTACTTC.

This clone was recorded only once. This rearrangement joins TRBV11-1 to TRBJ2-1, with a weak D call TRBD1 (6 bases). V dropped 4 bases and J dropped 2 bases, with 9 bases sitting between them. The V gene's germline CDR1 is SGHAT and CDR2 FQDESV (reference sequence). The CDR3 contains 14 residues. This CDR3 is CASSSGAAYNEQFF. The CDR3 DNA sequence: TGTGCCAGCAGCTCAGGGGCCGCCTACAATGAGCAGTTCTTC.

The J gene is TRBJ1-3, the V gene TRBV18; D unclear. The V and J ends lost 6 bases and 0 bases respectively, with 12 bases between them. Germline V gene data show CDR1 as KGHSH and CDR2 as LQKENI. The CDR3 length is 15 residues. The CDR3 loop is CASSTGESSGNTIYF. In DNA, the CDR3 is TGTGCCAGCTCGACGGGAGAGTCCTCTGGAAACACCATATATTTT.